Listed here are 5 T cell receptor beta chains from one sample, sequenced in a study of T cells in narcolepsy. The method was immunoSEQ multiplex PCR; TCRdb's version includes in-frame clones alone and lacks a portion of them. In the table there are over 25,000 clones, 60% to 85% of which are singletons. Sequenced input: memory (CD45RA-) CD4+ T cells from blood. All receptors come from a human donor in good health.

The V call is TRBV11-2, the J call TRBJ1-3; maybe TRBD1 (6 bases). The V end was cut by 3 bases, the J end by 2 bases, with 14 bases between. The germline CDR1 and CDR2 sequences are SGHAT and FQNNGV. The CDR3 sequence is 16 residues long. CDR3 amino acids: CASSFSLAGAGNTIYF. Written as DNA, the CDR3 is TGTGCCAGCAGCTTTAGTCTCGCAGGGGCTGGAAACACCATATATTTT.

The chain recombines TRBV5-1 with TRBJ1-1; TRBD1 matches 7 bases. Germline CDR1 is SGHRS and CDR2 is YFSETQ. The CDR3 runs 15 residues. V lost 5 bases and J lost 3; bases outside the gene matches: 10. This CDR3 reads CASSGTVGLDTEAFF. As DNA, the CDR3 is TGCGCCAGCAGTGGGACAGTTGGTCTGGACACTGAAGCTTTCTTT.

The chain combines TRBV5-1 with TRBJ2-5; TRBD1 aligns across 11 bases. The germline V gene encodes CDR1 SGHRS and CDR2 YFSETQ. The trim removed 5 bases at V and 0 bases at J, leaving 6 bases unmatched. CDR3 length equals 16 residues. CDR3 residues: CASSGGTGGYQETQYF. The CDR3 DNA is TGCGCCAGCAGTGGTGGGACAGGGGGGTACCAAGAGACCCAGTACTTC.

This sequence joins TRBV30 and TRBJ2-2; D is ambiguous. Germline CDR1 GTSNPN, CDR2 SVGIG (reference sequence). Trimming removed 0 bases at V and 4 bases at J, with 12 bases between. The CDR3 length is 15 residues. In DNA, the CDR3 is TGTGCCTGGAGTGTAGTCCCCTCGAGCACCGGGGAGCTGTTTTTT. Protein sequence: CAWSVVPSSTGELFF.

The rearrangement joins TRBV7-2 to TRBJ2-1, with D perhaps matching TRBD1 (6 bases). The V and J ends lost 5 bases and 2 bases respectively, with 16 bases between them. Germline loops: CDR1 SGHTA, CDR2 FQGNSA. This CDR3 spans 16 amino acids. CDR3 bases: TGTGCCAGCAGCAAAGAAGCAGGGGTACCCTACAATGAGCAGTTCTTC. It codes for CASSKEAGVPYNEQFF. The variable domain in full, with the rest retrieved from reference TRBV7-2 and TRBJ2-1, is GAGVSQSPSNKVTEKGKDVELRCDPISGHTALYWYRQSLGQGLEFLIYFQGNSAPDKSGLPSDRFSAERTGGSVSTLTIQRTQQEDSAVYLCASSKEAGVPYNEQFFGPGTRLTVL.